This T cell receptor (beta chain) came from a study of T-cell reconstitution after alpha-beta-depleted transplantation in children. Germline V CDR1 and CDR2: MNHEY, SMNVEV (reference sequence). The V end was cut by 3 bases, the J end by 0 bases, with 12 bases between. The CDR3 length is 16 residues. Unique molecular identifiers were incorporated during preparation of the TCRbeta library. TCRdb ran MiXCR on the PCR reads and lists one entry per CDR3 protein. This sample carries 70,000 or so distinct CDR3 sequences, roughly a tenth of them seen once, and the ten largest clones take around 14%. Study conclusions and caveats: TCRbeta diversity was high at day 60 in some patients (a result of surviving recipient T cells and thymic progenitors). The study reportedly traced alpha-beta T cells about two months after transplant to several hundred expanded graft clones.

This clonotype was seen many times. Antigen: not known. This clonotype was sampled from a boy younger than 18 with acute myeloid leukemia, due to receive a stem cell transplant. The genes are TRBV27 and TRBJ2-1; D remains ambiguous. The sample consisted of PBMCs, taken before TCRalphabeta/CD19-depleted stem cell transplant. Here the CDR3 reads CASSFAYTLSYNEQFF. Written as DNA, the CDR3 is TGTGCCAGCAGTTTCGCCTACACCCTCTCCTACAATGAGCAGTTCTTC.